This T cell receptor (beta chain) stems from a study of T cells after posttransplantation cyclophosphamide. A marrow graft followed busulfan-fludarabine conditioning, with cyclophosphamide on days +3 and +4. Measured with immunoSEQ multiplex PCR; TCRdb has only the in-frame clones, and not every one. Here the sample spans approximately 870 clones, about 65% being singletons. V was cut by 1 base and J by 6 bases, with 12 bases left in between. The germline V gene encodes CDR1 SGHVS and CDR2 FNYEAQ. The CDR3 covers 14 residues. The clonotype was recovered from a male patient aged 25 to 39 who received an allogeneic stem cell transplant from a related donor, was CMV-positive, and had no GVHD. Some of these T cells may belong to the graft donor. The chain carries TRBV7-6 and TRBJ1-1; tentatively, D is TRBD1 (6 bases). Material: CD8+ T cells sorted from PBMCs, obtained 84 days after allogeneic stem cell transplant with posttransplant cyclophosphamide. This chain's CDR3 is CASSLDRVSPEAFF. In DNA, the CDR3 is TGTGCCAGCAGCTTAGACAGGGTCAGTCCTGAAGCTTTCTTT.